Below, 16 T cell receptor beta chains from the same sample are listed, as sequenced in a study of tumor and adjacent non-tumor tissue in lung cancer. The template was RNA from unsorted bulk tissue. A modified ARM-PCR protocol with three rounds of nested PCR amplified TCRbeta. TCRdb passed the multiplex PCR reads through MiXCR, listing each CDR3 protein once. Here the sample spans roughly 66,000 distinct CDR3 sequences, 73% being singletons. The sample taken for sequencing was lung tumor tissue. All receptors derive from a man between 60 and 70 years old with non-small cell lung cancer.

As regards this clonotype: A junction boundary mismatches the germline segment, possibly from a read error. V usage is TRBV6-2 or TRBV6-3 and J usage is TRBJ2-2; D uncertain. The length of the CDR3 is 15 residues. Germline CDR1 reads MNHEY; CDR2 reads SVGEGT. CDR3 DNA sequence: TGTGCCAACAGTTACCGGGTCCCGAACACCGGGGAGCTGTTTTTT. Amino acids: CANSYRVPNTGELFF.

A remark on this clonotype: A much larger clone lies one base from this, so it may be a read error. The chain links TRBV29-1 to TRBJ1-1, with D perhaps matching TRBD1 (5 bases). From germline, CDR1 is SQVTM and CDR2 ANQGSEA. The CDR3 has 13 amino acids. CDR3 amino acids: CSMKGVGNNEAFF. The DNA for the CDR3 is TGCAGCATGAAAGGGGTGGGGAACAATGAAGCTTTCTTT.

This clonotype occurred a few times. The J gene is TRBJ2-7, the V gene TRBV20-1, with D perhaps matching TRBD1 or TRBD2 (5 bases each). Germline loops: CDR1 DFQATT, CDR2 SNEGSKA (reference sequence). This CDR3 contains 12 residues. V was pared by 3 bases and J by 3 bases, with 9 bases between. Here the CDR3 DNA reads TGCAGTGCTAGGGGGGAAGACTACGAGCAGTACTTC. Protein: CSARGEDYEQYF.

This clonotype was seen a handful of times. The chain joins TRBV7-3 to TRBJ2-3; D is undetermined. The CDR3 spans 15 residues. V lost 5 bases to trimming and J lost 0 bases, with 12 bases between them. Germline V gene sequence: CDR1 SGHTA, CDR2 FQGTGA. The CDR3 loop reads CASSAGGVSTDTQYF. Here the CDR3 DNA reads TGTGCCAGCAGCGCAGGCGGTGTTAGCACAGATACGCAGTATTTT. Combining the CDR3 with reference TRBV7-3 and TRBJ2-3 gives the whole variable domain GAGVSQTPSNKVTEKGKYVELRCDPISGHTALYWYRQSLGQGPEFLIYFQGTGAADDSGLPNDRFFAVRPEGSVSTLKIQRTERGDSAVYLCASSAGGVSTDTQYFGPGTRLTVL.

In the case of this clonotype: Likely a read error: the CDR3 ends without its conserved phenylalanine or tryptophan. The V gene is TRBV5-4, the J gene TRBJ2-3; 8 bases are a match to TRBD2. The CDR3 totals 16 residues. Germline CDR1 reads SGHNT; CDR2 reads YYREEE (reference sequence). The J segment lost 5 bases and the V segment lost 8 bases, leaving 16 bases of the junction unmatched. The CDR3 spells CARSPIEREPGDTQYL. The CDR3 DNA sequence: TGTGCCAGGAGCCCTATCGAGCGGGAGCCTGGAGATACGCAGTATCTT.

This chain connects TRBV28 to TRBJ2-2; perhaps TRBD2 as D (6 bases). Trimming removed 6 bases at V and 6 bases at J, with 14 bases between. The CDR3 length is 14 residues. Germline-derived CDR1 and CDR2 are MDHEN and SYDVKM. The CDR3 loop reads CASRGGGLAGELFF. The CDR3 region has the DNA TGTGCCAGCAGGGGGGGAGGTCTGGCCGGGGAGCTGTTTTTT.

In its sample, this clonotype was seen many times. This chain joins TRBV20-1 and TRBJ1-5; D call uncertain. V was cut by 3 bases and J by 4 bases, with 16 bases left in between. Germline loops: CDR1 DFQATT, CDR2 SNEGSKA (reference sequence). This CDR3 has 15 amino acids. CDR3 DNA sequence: TGCAGTGCTAGCCTTTTTTCGGACGGTAATCAGCCCCAGCATTTT. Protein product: CSASLFSDGNQPQHF.

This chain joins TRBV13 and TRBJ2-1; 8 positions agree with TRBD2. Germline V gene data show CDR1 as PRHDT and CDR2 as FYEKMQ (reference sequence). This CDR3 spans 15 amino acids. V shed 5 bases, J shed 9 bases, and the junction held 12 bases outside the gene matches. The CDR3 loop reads CASSIQAGVNGEQFF. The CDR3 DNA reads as TGTGCCAGCAGCATACAAGCGGGAGTGAATGGTGAGCAGTTCTTC.

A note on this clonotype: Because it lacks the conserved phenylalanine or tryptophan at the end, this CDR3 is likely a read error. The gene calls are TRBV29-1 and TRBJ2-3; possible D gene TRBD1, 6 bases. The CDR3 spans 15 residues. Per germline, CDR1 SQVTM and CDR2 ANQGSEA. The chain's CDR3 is CNVEGSGTTTDTQYL. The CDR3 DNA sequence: TGCAACGTTGAAGGATCGGGGACAACGACAGATACGCAGTATCTT.

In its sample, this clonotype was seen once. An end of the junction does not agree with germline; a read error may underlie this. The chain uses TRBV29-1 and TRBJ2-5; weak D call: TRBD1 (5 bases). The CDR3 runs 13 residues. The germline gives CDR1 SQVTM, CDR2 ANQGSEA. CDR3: CGWVTAAQETQYF. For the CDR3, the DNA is TGCGGGTGGGTGACAGCAGCACAAGAGACCCAGTACTTT.

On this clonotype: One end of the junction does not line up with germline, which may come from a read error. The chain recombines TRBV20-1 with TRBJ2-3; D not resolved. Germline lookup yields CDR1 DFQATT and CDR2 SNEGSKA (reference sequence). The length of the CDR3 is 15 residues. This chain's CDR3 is CSARTFGRTIDRQYF. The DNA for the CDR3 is TGCAGTGCTAGAACTTTCGGCCGGACCATAGATAGGCAGTATTTT.

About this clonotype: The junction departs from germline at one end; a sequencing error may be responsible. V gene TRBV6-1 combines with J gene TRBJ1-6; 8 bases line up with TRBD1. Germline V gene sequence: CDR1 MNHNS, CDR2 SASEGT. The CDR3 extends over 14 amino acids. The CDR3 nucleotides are TGTGCCAATAATACAGGGGGTTATAATTCACCACTCCACTTT. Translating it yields CANNTGGYNSPLHF.

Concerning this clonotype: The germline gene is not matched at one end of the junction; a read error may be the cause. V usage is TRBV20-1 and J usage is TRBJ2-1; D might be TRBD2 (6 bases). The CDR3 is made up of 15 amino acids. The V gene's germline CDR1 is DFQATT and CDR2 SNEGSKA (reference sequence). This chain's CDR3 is CSARLVGGCYNGQFF. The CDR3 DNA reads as TGCAGTGCTAGACTAGTAGGAGGGTGCTACAATGGGCAGTTCTTC.

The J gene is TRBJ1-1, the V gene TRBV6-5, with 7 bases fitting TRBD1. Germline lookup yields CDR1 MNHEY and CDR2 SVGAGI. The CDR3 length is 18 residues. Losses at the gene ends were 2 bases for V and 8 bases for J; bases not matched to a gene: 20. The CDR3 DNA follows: TGTGCCAGCAGTTACCACGGCGTTCGGGACAGCTTGAACAAAGAAGCTTTCTTT. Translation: CASSYHGVRDSLNKEAFF.

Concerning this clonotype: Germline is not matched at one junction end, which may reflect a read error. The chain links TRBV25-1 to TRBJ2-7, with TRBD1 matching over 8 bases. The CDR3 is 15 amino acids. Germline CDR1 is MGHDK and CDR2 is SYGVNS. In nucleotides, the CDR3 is TGTGCCAGCAGTGACCCGCGGACAGGGCTCTACGAGCGGTACTTC. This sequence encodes CASSDPRTGLYERYF.

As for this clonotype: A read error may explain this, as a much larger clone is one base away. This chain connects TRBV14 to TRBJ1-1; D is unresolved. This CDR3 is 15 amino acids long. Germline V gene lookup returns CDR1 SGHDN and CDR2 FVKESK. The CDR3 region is CASSQVIGLKTEAFF. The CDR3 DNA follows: TGTGCCAGCAGCCAAGTGATAGGTTTGAAGACTGAAGCTTTCTTT.